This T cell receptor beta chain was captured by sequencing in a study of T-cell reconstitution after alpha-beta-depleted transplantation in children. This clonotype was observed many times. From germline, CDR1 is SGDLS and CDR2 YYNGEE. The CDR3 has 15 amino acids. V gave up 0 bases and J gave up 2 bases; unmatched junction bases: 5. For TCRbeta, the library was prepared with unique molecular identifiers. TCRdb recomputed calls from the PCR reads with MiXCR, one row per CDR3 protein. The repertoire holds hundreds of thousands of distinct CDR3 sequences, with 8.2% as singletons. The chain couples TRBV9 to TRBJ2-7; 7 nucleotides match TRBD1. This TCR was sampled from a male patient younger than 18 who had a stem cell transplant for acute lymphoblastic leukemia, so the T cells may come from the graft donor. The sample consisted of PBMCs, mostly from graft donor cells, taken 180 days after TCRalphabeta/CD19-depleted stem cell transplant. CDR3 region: CASSVDTGVTYEQYF. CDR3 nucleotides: TGTGCCAGCAGCGTAGACACAGGGGTGACCTACGAGCAGTACTTC.